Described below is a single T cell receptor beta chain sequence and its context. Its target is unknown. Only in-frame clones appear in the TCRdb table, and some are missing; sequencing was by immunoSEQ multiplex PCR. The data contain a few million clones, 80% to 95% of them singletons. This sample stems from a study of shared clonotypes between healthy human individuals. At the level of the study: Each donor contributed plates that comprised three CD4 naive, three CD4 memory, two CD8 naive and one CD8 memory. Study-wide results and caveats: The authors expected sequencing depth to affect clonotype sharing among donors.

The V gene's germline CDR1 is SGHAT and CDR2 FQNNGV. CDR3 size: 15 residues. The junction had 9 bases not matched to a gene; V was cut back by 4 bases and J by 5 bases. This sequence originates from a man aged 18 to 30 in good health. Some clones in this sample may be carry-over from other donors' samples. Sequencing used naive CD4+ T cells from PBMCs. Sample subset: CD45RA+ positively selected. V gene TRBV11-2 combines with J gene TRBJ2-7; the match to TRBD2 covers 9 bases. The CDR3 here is CASSYVGLASHEQYF. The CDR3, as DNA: TGTGCCAGCAGCTACGTGGGACTAGCATCCCACGAGCAGTACTTC.